This TCR beta chain is drawn from a study of TIL therapy for anti-PD-1-resistant metastatic lung cancer. Background on the study: Progressing patients received lymphodepletion, expanded TIL infusion and IL-2. Half of patients were current or former smokers.

As to time point: pre-treatment sample, taken before nivolumab and TIL therapy. Enrollment ran from October 2017 to early 2020. The germline CDR1 and CDR2 sequences are MGHRA and YSYEKL. J gave up 0 bases and V 4 bases, and 6 bases lay outside the gene matches. This CDR3 region has 18 residues. The libraries were made with immunoSEQ v3. TCRdb's table, derived via immunoSEQ multiplex PCR, lists solely in-frame clones and lacks some. This sample carries 50,000 to 65,000 clones, approximately 80% of them seen once, and the ten largest clones take about 2.8%. Sequencing was performed on blood, taken at baseline. This clonotype was sampled from a person aged 25-85 years with non-small cell lung cancer. J is TRBJ2-3 and V is TRBV4-1; 14 positions match TRBD2. The DNA of the CDR3 is TGCGCCAGCAGCCTGGGACTAGCGGGGGACTCTAGCACAGATACGCAGTATTTT. Translated: CASSLGLAGDSSTDTQYF.